The rows below give T cell receptor beta chains drawn from one sample of a study of blood T cells in healthy people across ages. TCRdb ran MiXCR on the 5' RACE reads and lists one entry per CDR3 protein. The table records hundreds of thousands of distinct CDR3 sequences, roughly 49% of them present only once. The sample consisted of blood. The receptors originated from a woman aged 60-75 years in good health. Each CDR3 is given with its conserved first and last residue. D genes are given only for firm matches. Clone size appears in some rows only: once, few, many, or a class for an expanded clone.

j_call	cdr3_length	v_call	d_call	clone_size	cdr3_nt	cdr3_aa
TRBJ2-7	12	TRBV2	.	.	TGTGCCAGCAGTTACACAGATCTCGAGCAGTACTTC	CASSYTDLEQYF
TRBJ1-6	16	TRBV7-2	TRBD1	many	TGTGCCAGCAGCTTAGATCAGGCAGGGGGGAATTCACCCCTCCACTTT	CASSLDQAGGNSPLHF
TRBJ1-5	13	TRBV28	.	.	TGTGCCAGCAGTACAGCTTCCAATCAGCCCCAGCATTTT	CASSTASNQPQHF
TRBJ1-2	12	TRBV6-2/TRBV6-3	.	.	TGTGCCAGCAATTTCGGGACTGCTGGCTACACCTTC	CASNFGTAGYTF
TRBJ2-3	16	TRBV28	.	.	TGTGCCAGCAGTTTAGGGGCAAAGAGGAGCACAGATACGCAGTATTTT	CASSLGAKRSTDTQYF
TRBJ1-5	13	TRBV10-3	.	.	TGTGCCACCCGGGACGTGGATAATCAGCCCCAGCATTTT	CATRDVDNQPQHF
TRBJ1-2	15	TRBV5-1	.	.	TGCGCCAGCAGCCCCGGACCAGGGGTCAACTATGGCTACACCTTC	CASSPGPGVNYGYTF
TRBJ2-5	11	TRBV5-6	.	.	TGTGCCAGCGGACAACAAGAGACCCAGTACTTC	CASGQQETQYF
TRBJ2-1	15	TRBV9	TRBD2	.	TGTGCCAACAGCGTGACTAGCGGGAGGGCCAATGAGCAGTTCTTC	CANSVTSGRANEQFF
TRBJ2-6	16	TRBV6-2/TRBV6-3	.	few	TGTGCCAGCAGTTACCAGGGATACTCTGGGGCCAACGTCCTGACTTTC	CASSYQGYSGANVLTF
TRBJ1-1	13	TRBV5-6	.	few	TGTGCCAGCAGCTTGTATGGGGGCACTGAAGCTTTCTTT	CASSLYGGTEAFF
TRBJ2-7	16	TRBV7-2	.	.	TGTGCCAGCAGCTTAGTAGTGCTGTCGGGCTACTACGAGCAGTACTTC	CASSLVVLSGYYEQYF
TRBJ2-1	12	TRBV6-2/TRBV6-3	TRBD2	.	TGTGCCAGCCTCGGGACTAGCGGGCCAGGGTTCTTC	CASLGTSGPGFF
TRBJ2-4	17	TRBV18	.	many	TGTGCCAGCTCACCCAAGACTGCACCTCGAGCCAAAAACATTCAGTACTTC	CASSPKTAPRAKNIQYF
TRBJ2-3	15	TRBV5-1	TRBD1	few	TGCGCCAGCAGCACAATCAAGGGGGCCGCAGATACGCAGTATTTT	CASSTIKGAADTQYF
TRBJ2-7	11	TRBV29-1	.	few	TGCAGCGTTGACCAATCCTACGAGCAGTACTTC	CSVDQSYEQYF
TRBJ2-3	16	TRBV24-1	.	.	TGTGCCACCAGTGATGTCGGGACGGTAGGCACAGATACGCAGTATTTT	CATSDVGTVGTDTQYF
TRBJ2-6	16	TRBV3-1	TRBD1	.	TGTGCCAGCGTCGGACAGGGTCCAGCTGGGGCCAACGTCCTGACTTTC	CASVGQGPAGANVLTF
TRBJ2-5	15	TRBV5-5	TRBD1	.	TGTGCCAGCAGCTTGTGGGACAGCAATCAAGAGACCCAGTACTTC	CASSLWDSNQETQYF
TRBJ1-1	15	TRBV10-3	.	.	TGTGCCATCACGAGTGCCCCCAGGGGGAACACTGAAGCTTTCTTT	CAITSAPRGNTEAFF
TRBJ2-6	17	TRBV6-2/TRBV6-3	TRBD2	.	TGTGCCAGCAGTACGCTAGCGGGGTTCTCTGGGGCCAACGTCCTGACTTTC	CASSTLAGFSGANVLTF
TRBJ2-1	14	TRBV5-1	.	few	TGCGCCAGCAGCCTGGCCGGGCCTGAAAATGAGCAGTTCTTC	CASSLAGPENEQFF
TRBJ2-1	16	TRBV12-3/TRBV12-4	.	.	TGTGCCAGCAGACCGGCCGTCGCGGACCCTGTGAATGAGCCGTTCTTC	CASRPAVADPVNEPFF
TRBJ2-1	16	TRBV7-2	TRBD2	few	TGTGCCAGCAGCCCAGGACTAGCGGGAGGGCCGGGTGAGCAGTTCTTC	CASSPGLAGGPGEQFF
TRBJ1-1	13	TRBV5-1	.	.	TGCGCCAGCAGCTTAATGACAAACACTGAAGCTTTCTTT	CASSLMTNTEAFF
TRBJ2-1	15	TRBV7-2	.	.	TGTGCCAGCAGCTTACACCAGGGGGGGTACAATGAGCAGTTCTTC	CASSLHQGGYNEQFF
TRBJ2-7	15	TRBV7-2	.	.	TGTGCCAGCAGCTTAGTGAGGTTAATGCCCGACGAGCAGTACTTC	CASSLVRLMPDEQYF
TRBJ2-5	12	TRBV7-9	.	few	TGTGCCAGCAGCTTAGGACGGTTTGAGCAGTACTTC	CASSLGRFEQYF
TRBJ2-7	14	TRBV20-1	TRBD1	.	TGCAGTGCTAGTTACCTGACAGGGGCCTACGAGCAGTACTTC	CSASYLTGAYEQYF
TRBJ1-4	13	TRBV20-1	.	once	TGCAGTGCCTCCTTAGGGAGGGGTGAAAAACTGTTTTTT	CSASLGRGEKLFF
TRBJ2-3	14	TRBV27	TRBD2	.	TGTGCCGGCTACCCTAGCGGGAGGCCCGATACGCAGTATTTT	CAGYPSGRPDTQYF
TRBJ2-5	13	TRBV20-1	TRBD2	few	TGCAGTGCGTTGGGGGGGGGATCGGAGACCCAGTACTTC	CSALGGGSETQYF
TRBJ2-1	18	TRBV13	TRBD1	many	TGTGCCAGCAGCTTAGGGTCCGACAGGGTATTGATGATCAATGAGCAGTTCTTC	CASSLGSDRVLMINEQFF
TRBJ2-3	14	TRBV7-3	.	.	TGTGCCAGCAGCTTCAGGCCTATCTCAGATACGCAGTATTTT	CASSFRPISDTQYF
TRBJ2-1	16	TRBV4-3	.	.	TGCGCCAGCAGCGCACCAAAGACAGTCGGGGTGGATGAGCAGTTCTTT	CASSAPKTVGVDEQFF
TRBJ1-2	13	TRBV2	TRBD1	.	TGTGCCAGCAGTGATAGGGGGCCTAATGGCTACACCTTC	CASSDRGPNGYTF
TRBJ1-2	15	TRBV4-2	TRBD1	.	TGTGCCAGCAGCCAAGTGCCGACAGGGGCGCACGGCTACACCTTC	CASSQVPTGAHGYTF